Below are 2 T cell receptor beta chains sequenced from a single sample in a study of OX40 agonist ivuxolimab in advanced cancers. Here immunoSEQ multiplex PCR was the method, and the copy in TCRdb shows in-frame clones only, minus some. The sample lists thousands of clones, 60% to 85% occurring once. The specimen comprised CD4+ or CD8+ T cells sorted from blood, sampled in a trial of the OX40 agonist ivuxolimab. These receptors all come from an adult with an advanced solid tumor such as melanoma, head and neck, liver or kidney cancer.

V is TRBV10-1 and J is TRBJ2-1; D not resolved. V was shortened by 4 bases and J by 8 bases, with 12 bases between the two germline ends. In germline, CDR1 is WNHNN, CDR2 SYGVQD (reference sequence). This CDR3 comprises 13 residues. This CDR3 reads CASSVLVGDEQFF. Written as DNA, the CDR3 is TGCGCCAGCAGTGTTCTCGTCGGCGATGAGCAGTTCTTC.

The chain employs TRBV5-8 and TRBJ2-1; no clear D gene. Germline V CDR1 and CDR2: SGHTS, YDEGEE. V lost 1 base and J lost 3, with 5 bases in between. This CDR3 has 13 residues. The CDR3 spells CASSLTHYNEQFF. The CDR3 DNA reads as TGTGCCAGCAGCTTGACACACTACAATGAGCAGTTCTTC.